What follows are 7 T cell receptor beta chains derived from one specimen sequenced in a study of blood T cells in healthy people across ages. Next came a second PCR, run for about 7 to 12 cycles, which used a sample-barcoded 5' primer along with a J-beta primer mix. TCRdb passed the 5' RACE reads through MiXCR, listing each CDR3 protein once. The sample consists of about 680,000 distinct CDR3 sequences, 45% to 50% of them appearing once. The specimen sequenced was blood. The receptors stem from a woman aged 55-70 years in good health.

This rearrangement joins TRBV9 to TRBJ2-5, with no clear D. Trimming cost V 0 bases and J 5 bases, with 14 bases left between them. CDR3 size: 15 residues. Germline loops: CDR1 SGDLS, CDR2 YYNGEE. The CDR3 is CASSVAVAPGETQYF. CDR3 DNA: TGTGCCAGCAGCGTAGCGGTAGCCCCTGGGGAGACCCAGTACTTC.

The chain couples TRBV28 to TRBJ1-1; maybe TRBD1 (5 bases). The CDR3 runs to 14 residues. Germline V CDR1 and CDR2: MDHEN, SYDVKM. V was cut by 7 bases and J by 4 bases, with 16 bases left in between. The CDR3: CASIPIRGGTEAFF. The CDR3 DNA reads TGTGCCAGCATCCCAATCCGGGGGGGCACTGAAGCTTTCTTT.

The chain uses TRBV20-1 and TRBJ1-5; 7 bases agree with TRBD1. The germline gives CDR1 DFQATT, CDR2 SNEGSKA (reference sequence). The CDR3 sequence is 15 residues long. The ends lost 0 bases at V and 2 bases at J; junction bases unmatched: 4. The CDR3 protein is CSARDHGQGNQPQHF. The DNA for the CDR3 is TGCAGTGCTAGAGATCACGGACAGGGCAATCAGCCCCAGCATTTT.

The chain recombines TRBV5-1 with TRBJ2-5; TRBD1 agrees at 8 bases. V dropped 3 bases and J dropped 4; count of bases not matched to a gene: 5. The CDR3 loop spans 14 amino acids. Germline loops: CDR1 SGHRS, CDR2 YFSETQ. CDR3 coding DNA: TGCGCCAGCAGCTCAGCAGGGGGCTCAGAGACCCAGTACTTC. Amino acids: CASSSAGGSETQYF.

This chain uses TRBV5-6 with TRBJ2-1, with 11 bases that match TRBD2. CDR1 and CDR2 from the germline V gene are SGHDT and YYEEEE. J gave up 9 bases and V 0 bases, and 8 bases lay outside the gene matches. There are 16 residues in the CDR3. This CDR3 reads CASSLASGRLFSEQFF. The DNA of the CDR3 is TGTGCCAGCAGCTTGGCTAGCGGGAGGTTATTTAGTGAGCAGTTCTTC.

This clonotype was picked up a small number of times. This sequence joins TRBV20-1 and TRBJ2-1; 7 bases align to TRBD2. After removal of 0 bases from V and 0 bases from J, the junction contained 5 bases not matched to a gene. Germline V CDR1 and CDR2: DFQATT, SNEGSKA (reference sequence). This CDR3 region has 16 residues. Written as DNA, the CDR3 is TGCAGTGCTAGAGATGGCGGGAGCAGCTCCTACAATGAGCAGTTCTTC. Protein: CSARDGGSSSYNEQFF.

The rearrangement links TRBV6-5 to TRBJ1-1; no definite D call. Trimming took off 6 bases at V and 5 bases at J, with 13 bases between the two ends. The CDR3 covers 13 residues. CDR1 is MNHEY and CDR2 is SVGAGI in the germline V gene. The CDR3 DNA sequence: TGTGCCAGCAGCGGACCACTCGGGACTGAAGCTTTCTTT. It yields the protein CASSGPLGTEAFF.